The sample holds a few counts of the clone carrying this T cell receptor (beta chain). Its antigen is undetermined. TCRdb ran MiXCR on the 5' RACE reads and lists one entry per CDR3 protein. The repertoire holds around 300,000 distinct CDR3 sequences, roughly 14% seen once, with 0.85% to 1.4% in the top ten. Trimming removed 8 bases from V and 2 bases from J; junction bases left unmatched: 15. The CDR3 runs 16 residues. Germline CDR1 reads SNHLY; CDR2 reads FYNNEI. This sample is drawn from a study of CD8 T cells in ankylosing spondylitis. Notes on the study in general: Some motif variants had been reported before (in reactive arthritis synovial fluid and blood). Typical of ankylosing spondylitis blood, it appeared, was a TCR beta motif of under 10 highly homologous variants.

The source of this sequence is a male donor with ankylosing spondylitis or in good health (not recorded which). The chain combines TRBV2 with TRBJ2-7; 7 bases agree with TRBD1. Sequencing was performed on blood, either unsorted or a sorted T cell fraction (not recorded which). The CDR3 nucleotides read TGTGCCAGCGTCCGGGACAGAATGTTATATCCCTACGAGCAGTACTTC. This codes for CASVRDRMLYPYEQYF.